Reported below is one T cell receptor (beta chain). What it binds is not known. Assay: immunoSEQ multiplex PCR; the TCRdb copy retains only in-frame clones and omits some. This sample carries more than 550,000 clones, around 90% of them seen once, and the ten largest clones take 34%. This record belongs to a study of shared clonotypes between healthy human individuals. Across the whole study: The cohort comprised a couple of women and a few men. Their ages spanned 18 to 49 years. CD4 naive and CD4 memory each took three plates per donor, while CD8 naive took two and CD8 memory one.

Trimming left V 4 bases short and J 2 bases short, with 13 bases between. This CDR3 is built from 15 residues. The germline V gene has CDR1 MNHEY and CDR2 SMNVEV (reference sequence). Points from the study as a whole: Estimated richness was generally greater in naive than memory subsets. Of the naive CD4 clonotypes, roughly 5.5% were shared across a few donors.

This receptor was taken from a man between 18 and 35 years old in good health. Some clones in this sample may be carry-over from other donors' samples. Source material: memory CD8+ T cells from PBMCs. As to subset: CD45RO+ cells pooled with CCR7-negative TemRA cells. The chain is built from TRBV27 and TRBJ2-3; D gene unclear. CDR3 coding DNA: TGTGCCAGCAGTTCCGGGCCCCTTCTCACAGATACGCAGTATTTT. The encoded protein is CASSSGPLLTDTQYF.